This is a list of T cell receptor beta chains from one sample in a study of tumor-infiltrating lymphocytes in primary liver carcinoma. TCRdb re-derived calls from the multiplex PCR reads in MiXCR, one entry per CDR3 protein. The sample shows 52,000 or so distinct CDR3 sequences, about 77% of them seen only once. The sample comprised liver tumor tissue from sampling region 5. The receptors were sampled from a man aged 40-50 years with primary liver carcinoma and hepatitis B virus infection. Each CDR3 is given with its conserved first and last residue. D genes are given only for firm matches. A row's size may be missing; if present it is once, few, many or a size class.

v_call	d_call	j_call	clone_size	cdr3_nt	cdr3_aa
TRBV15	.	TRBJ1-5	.	TGTGCCACCAGCAGAGATCTACAAGATTATCAGTCCCAGCATTTT	CATSRDLQDYQSQHF
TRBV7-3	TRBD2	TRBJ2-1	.	TGTGCCAGCGCTGAGCGGGGCTCTTACAGTGAGCAGTTCTTC	CASAERGSYSEQFF
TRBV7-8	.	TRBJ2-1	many	TGTGCCAGCAGCTTATACGGGGCCGCGAGCTCCTACAATGAGCAGTTCTTC	CASSLYGAASSYNEQFF
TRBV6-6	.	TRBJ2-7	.	TGTACCAGCAGTTCCTCGTCGAACCAGGGGCCCAGGGACGAGCAGTACTTC	CTSSSSSNQGPRDEQYF
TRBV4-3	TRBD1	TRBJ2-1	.	TGCGCTGGTAGCCTGGACAGGGGGGGGAATGAGCAGTTCTTC	CAGSLDRGGNEQFF
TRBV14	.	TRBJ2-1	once	TGTGCCAGCAGTGCCGTAGCTGGATTGGTAAAGAATGAGCAGTTCTTC	CASSAVAGLVKNEQFF
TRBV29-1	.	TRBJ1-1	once	TGCAGCGTTCGGGCGGGGTGTGGAATGAACTCTGAAGCCTTCTTT	CSVRAGCGMNSEAFF
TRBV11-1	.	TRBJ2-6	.	TGTGCCAACAGCCACCCGAGGCCCTCTGGGGCCAACATCATGACTTTC	CANSHPRPSGANIMTF
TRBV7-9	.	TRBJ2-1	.	TGTGCCAGCAGCTCGGAGCGTAGTGTGCAGTTCTTC	CASSSERSVQFF
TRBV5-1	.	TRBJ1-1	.	TGCGCCAGCAGCTTGGCCGGAGGGGCGAGGACTGGAGCTTTCTTT	CASSLAGGARTGAFF
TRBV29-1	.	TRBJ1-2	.	TGCAACGTGATACGCTTGGGTGGCTACACCTTC	CNVIRLGGYTF
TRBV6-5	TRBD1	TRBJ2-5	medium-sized	TGTGCCAGCAGCCAACAGGGGTGGGAAGAGACCCAGTACTTC	CASSQQGWEETQYF
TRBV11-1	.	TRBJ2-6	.	TGTGCCAGCAGCCACCCGAGGCCCTCTGGGACCTTCGTCCTGACTTTC	CASSHPRPSGTFVLTF
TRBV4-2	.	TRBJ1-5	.	TGTGCCAGCAGCCAAGAGGGCCAGGTGAGTCAGCCCCAGCAATTT	CASSQEGQVSQPQQF
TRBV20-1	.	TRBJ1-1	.	TGCAGTGCTTGGAGGCCGAACACTGAAGCTTTCTTT	CSAWRPNTEAFF
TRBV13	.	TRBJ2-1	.	TGTGCCAGCAGCGGCCCGGGGGAGAGCTCCTATAATGAGCAGTTCTTC	CASSGPGESSYNEQFF
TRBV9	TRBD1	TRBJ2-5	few	TGTGCCAGCAGCGGGGGACAGGGGGCGGGTGAGACCCAGTACTTC	CASSGGQGAGETQYF
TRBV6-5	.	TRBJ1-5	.	TGTGCCAGCAATGACAGACGAGGTCAGCCTCAGCATTTT	CASNDRRGQPQHF
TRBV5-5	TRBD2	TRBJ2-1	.	TGTGCCAGCACCTTGGATAGCGGGAGGTATGAGCAGTTCTTC	CASTLDSGRYEQFF
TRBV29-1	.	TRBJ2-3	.	TGCAGCGTCCGAGCCACCTTTAGGTGGGAGGAAAGAGATACGCAGTATTTT	CSVRATFRWEERDTQYF
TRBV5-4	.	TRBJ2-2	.	TGTGCCAGCAGCTTTGTTGAGCGCACCGAGGAGCTGTTTTTT	CASSFVERTEELFF
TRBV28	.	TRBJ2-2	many	TGTGCCAGCAGTTTAATAGACAGATTAACCGGGGAGCTGTTTTTT	CASSLIDRLTGELFF
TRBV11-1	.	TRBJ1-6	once	TGTGTCATCAGCTGGACACTGGTTTCACCCCTTCACTTT	CVISWTLVSPLHF
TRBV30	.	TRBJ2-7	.	TGTGCCTGGAGGCCCGTAGGAAGAAGGGATTACGAGCAGTACTTC	CAWRPVGRRDYEQYF
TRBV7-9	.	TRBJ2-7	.	TGTGCCATCAGCTGGGGACGGCCCTACGAGCAGTACTTC	CAISWGRPYEQYF
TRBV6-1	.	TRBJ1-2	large	TGTGCCAGCAGTGCCCCCCTATATGGCTACACCTTC	CASSAPLYGYTF
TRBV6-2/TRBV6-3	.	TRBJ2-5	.	TGTGCCAGCAGCCCCCTGCTAGTGGACGGAGAGACCCAGTACTTC	CASSPLLVDGETQYF
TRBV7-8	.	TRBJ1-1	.	TGTACCAACTGGGACCGAGGGTATCGGGACACTGAAGCTTTCTTT	CTNWDRGYRDTEAFF
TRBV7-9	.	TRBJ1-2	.	TGTGCCAGCGGATGGGAAAGGGGGTTTCATTGCTACACCTTC	CASGWERGFHCYTF
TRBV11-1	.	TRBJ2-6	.	TGTGTCAGCCGCTGGAACTCTGGGGCCAACGTCCCGACTTTC	CVSRWNSGANVPTF
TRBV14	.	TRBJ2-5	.	TGTGCCAACATCCAACATCGGGACTCTCGACCAGAGACCCAGTACTTC	CANIQHRDSRPETQYF
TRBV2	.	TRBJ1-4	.	TGTGCCAGCGGCCCCGAGGTGAAGGGGGGGATTGGGACCACTTATGAAAAACTGTTTTTT	CASGPEVKGGIGTTYEKLFF
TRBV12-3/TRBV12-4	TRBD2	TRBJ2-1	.	TGTGCCAGTAGTTTAACGGGAGGGCCTAACAACGAGCAGTTCTTC	CASSLTGGPNNEQFF
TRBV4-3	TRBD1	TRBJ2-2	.	TGCACCAGCAGTCAAGTAGGGGGCACCGGGGTGCTGTTTTTT	CTSSQVGGTGVLFF
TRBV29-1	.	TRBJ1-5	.	TGCAGCGTCACCGAAGGACGAATCGGTCAGCCCCAGCATTTT	CSVTEGRIGQPQHF
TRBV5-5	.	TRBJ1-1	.	TGTGCCAGCAGCCATAATGGTGAGCGGTACACCGAAGCTTTCTTT	CASSHNGERYTEAFF
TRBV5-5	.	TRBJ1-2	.	TGTGCCAACAACTTGGGCAGGACAGCTAACTATGGCTACACCTTC	CANNLGRTANYGYTF
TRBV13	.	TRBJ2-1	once	TGTACCAGCAGCTTAGGGGACCTGAGAGGGGGCAATGAGCAGTTCTTC	CTSSLGDLRGGNEQFF
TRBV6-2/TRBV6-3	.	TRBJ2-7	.	TGCGCCAGCAGTCCCGCGGGGATAGATCAGCAGTACTTC	CASSPAGIDQQYF
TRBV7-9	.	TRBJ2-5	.	TGTGGCAGTTCACGGAGTCTGGAGACCCAGTACTTC	CGSSRSLETQYF
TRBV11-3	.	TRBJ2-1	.	TGTCGCAGCAGCCTAGGGGAAGGCGCTAACTCCTACAATGAGCAGTTCTTC	CRSSLGEGANSYNEQFF
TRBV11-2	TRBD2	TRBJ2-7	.	TGTACCAGCAGCTCTGGACTAGAGGGAGTCGAGCAGTACTTC	CTSSSGLEGVEQYF